The clone carrying this TCR beta chain came up a few times. The germline V gene encodes CDR1 SGHRS and CDR2 YFSETQ. Trimming took 4 bases from V and 2 from J, leaving 9 bases between them. The CDR3 runs to 13 residues. These data are taken from a study of beta chain features in type 1 diabetes. The entirety of the isolated RNA underwent reverse transcription, so expressed TCRB transcripts were sequenced. Sequencing used immunoSEQ multiplex PCR; TCRdb keeps in-frame clones, though not all of them. Counted here are roughly 230,000 clones, about 10% occurring once; the ten biggest clones make up under 0.045%.

The gene calls are TRBV5-1 and TRBJ1-1; D may be TRBD1 (6 bases). The source is a woman aged 18-29 years in good health. Sequenced: naive CD4+ T cells from blood. CDR3 amino acids: CASSQGGNTEAFF. The DNA of the CDR3 is TGCGCCAGCAGCCAAGGGGGTAACACTGAAGCTTTCTTT.